This T cell receptor beta chain came from a study of blood T cell repertoires in COVID-19. The germline CDR1 and CDR2 sequences are SGHRS and YFSETQ. This CDR3 has 14 amino acids. V dropped 2 bases and J dropped 9; count of bases not matched to a gene: 8. Some clones are missing from TCRdb's copy, which holds only in-frame ones; the method was immunoSEQ multiplex PCR. The profile shows 90,000 to 120,000 clones, about three quarters of them singletons. Sequences were obtained from peripheral blood. V gene TRBV5-1 combines with J gene TRBJ2-1, with 7 bases matching TRBD2. The sequence came from a man older than 75 with acute or convalescent COVID-19. CDR3 protein: CASSFTLGGSEQFF. The DNA for the CDR3 is TGCGCCAGCAGCTTCACATTGGGCGGGAGTGAGCAGTTCTTC.